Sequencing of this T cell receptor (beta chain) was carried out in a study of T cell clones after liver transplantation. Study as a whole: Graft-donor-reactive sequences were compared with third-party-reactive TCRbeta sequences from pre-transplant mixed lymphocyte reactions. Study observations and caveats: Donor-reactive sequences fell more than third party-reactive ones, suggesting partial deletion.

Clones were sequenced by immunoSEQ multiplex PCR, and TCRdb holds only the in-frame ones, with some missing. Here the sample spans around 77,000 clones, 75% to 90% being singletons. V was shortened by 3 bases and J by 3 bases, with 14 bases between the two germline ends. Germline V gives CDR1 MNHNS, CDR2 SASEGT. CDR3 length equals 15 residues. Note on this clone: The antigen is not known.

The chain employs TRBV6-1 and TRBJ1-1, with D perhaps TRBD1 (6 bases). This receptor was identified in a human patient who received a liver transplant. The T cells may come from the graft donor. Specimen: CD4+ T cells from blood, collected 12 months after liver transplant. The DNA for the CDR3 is TGTGCCAGCAGTGACAGGGGAGGGATAGACACTGAAGCTTTCTTT. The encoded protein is CASSDRGGIDTEAFF.